The clone carrying this T cell receptor beta chain came up a few times. The data belong to a study of T cells after yellow fever vaccination. General study results and limits: Among all clonotypes, a small share was observed in both CD4 and CD8 compartments. Abundant clonotypes from the bulk population could contaminate FACS-sorted repertoires. Weaker overall, the secondary response nonetheless peaked faster (day 5 versus 15).

Conversion of TCR transcripts into cDNA relied on 5'RACE template switching, which added a universal primer site and UMIs. MiXCR, run by TCRdb on the 5' RACE reads, gives a single entry per CDR3 protein. The sample holds some 100,000 distinct CDR3 sequences, almost 9% seen once. This CDR3 spans 13 amino acids. V gave up 5 bases and J gave up 4 bases, with 10 bases separating them. The V gene's germline CDR1 is SGHVS and CDR2 FNYEAQ. The TCR comes from a man aged 18 to 30 who received the YFV17D yellow fever vaccine. The sequencing here drew on CD8+ T cells not binding an NS4B(214-222) dextramer, sorted from PBMCs, taken around 15 days after the first yellow fever vaccination. The rearrangement joins TRBV7-6 to TRBJ2-3, with D possibly matching TRBD1 (5 bases). CDR3 coding DNA: TGTGCCAGCAGCCCCGACAGCGCAGATACGCAGTATTTT. Its translation: CASSPDSADTQYF. Full variable domain (outside the CDR3, taken from reference TRBV7-6 and TRBJ2-3): GAGVSQSPRYKVTKRGQDVALRCDPISGHVSLYWYRQALGQGPEFLTYFNYEAQQDKSGLPNDRFSAERPEGSISTLTIQRTEQRDSAMYRCASSPDSADTQYFGPGTRLTVL.